The present TCR beta chain was sequenced within a study of T cells in Graves' hyperthyroidism and ophthalmopathy. Amplification targeted TCR beta CDR3 regions from RNA transcripts. When the TCR CDR3 underwent first-round RT-PCR, the HTBI primer set was used. TCRdb re-derived calls from the multiplex PCR reads in MiXCR, one entry per CDR3 protein. The sample lists 300,000 to 350,000 distinct CDR3 sequences, around a sixth occurring once. Over 18 months, lack of ophthalmopathy progression marked Graves' hyperthyroidism as stable. The CDR3 has 16 residues. CDR1 is LGHNA and CDR2 is YNFKEQ in the germline V gene. The ends lost 1 base at V and 6 bases at J; junction bases unmatched: 6. About this clonotype itself: The antigen remains unidentified.

The study's findings and limits: Ophthalmopathy onset followed model prediction by a median around 6.9 months. Using 13 V-J features, a model discriminated ophthalmopathy from stable hyperthyroidism.

V is TRBV4-2 and J is TRBJ2-2; TRBD2 agrees at 9 bases. Sequencing was performed on blood. The TCR was taken from a woman between 45 and 60 years old with Graves' hyperthyroidism. This chain's CDR3 is CASSQVPSGNPGELFF. CDR3 DNA sequence: TGTGCCAGCAGCCAAGTGCCTAGCGGGAATCCCGGGGAGCTGTTTTTT.